The sequence of this T cell receptor (beta chain) was determined in a study of primary melanoma T cells and metastatic recurrence. V lost 6 bases to trimming and J lost 8 bases; unmatched junction nucleotides: 7. CDR3 length equals 16 residues. Germline CDR1 is KGHSH and CDR2 is LQKENI. The protocol was immunoSEQ multiplex PCR, while the TCRdb copy is restricted to in-frame clones and leaves out a portion. The sample holds about 1,400 clones; 77% are singletons and the top ten take roughly 25%. Remarks on this clone: Antigen specificity is unknown.

Overall study findings and caveats: Regardless of ulceration, mitotic rate or nodal disease, >20% T-cell fraction appeared protective.

The sequenced material came from melanoma tumor tissue. The TCR originated in a human donor with melanoma. This chain uses TRBV18 with TRBJ2-1; the match to TRBD2 covers 16 bases. The CDR3 here is CASSPPGLAGGDEQFF. The CDR3 coding sequence is TGTGCCAGCTCTCCCCCGGGACTAGCGGGAGGGGATGAGCAGTTCTTC.